These 19 T cell receptor beta chains originate from one sample sequenced in a study of early T cells in non-severe SARS-CoV-2 infection. Each CDR3 protein is one row after TCRdb ran MiXCR on the 5' RACE reads. The data hold around 19,000 distinct CDR3 sequences, with around 5% observed a single time. Specimen: whole blood. The receptors shown here come from an adult who was a healthcare worker with PCR-confirmed SARS-CoV-2 infection or an uninfected control (not recorded which).

A note on this clonotype: This may come from a read error, since a much larger clone is one base off. The chain couples TRBV7-2 to TRBJ2-5; D not resolved. The CDR3 is 12 residues long. From germline, CDR1 is SGHTA and CDR2 FQGNSA. CDR3 nucleotide sequence: TGTGTCAGCAGCTTAGCTCGTGAGACCCAGTACTTC. Translation: CVSSLARETQYF.

This clonotype is labeled as medium-sized. The J gene is TRBJ2-5, the V gene TRBV28; D gene ambiguous. The CDR3 spans 11 residues. The germline V gene encodes CDR1 MDHEN and CDR2 SYDVKM. V dropped 3 bases and J dropped 5 bases, with 4 bases sitting between them. The CDR3 loop reads CASSFRETQYF. CDR3 nucleotide sequence: TGTGCCAGCAGTTTTCGGGAGACCCAGTACTTC.

Ten or more counts support this clonotype. The rearrangement uses TRBV29-1 and TRBJ2-7; D could derive from TRBD1 or TRBD2 (5 bases each). CDR3 length: 12 residues. The V end was cut by 5 bases, the J end by 2 bases, with 10 bases between. CDR1 and CDR2 (germline): SQVTM, ANQGSEA. DNA of the CDR3: TGCAGCGTTACGGGGCAGACCTACGAGCAGTACTTC. This encodes CSVTGQTYEQYF.

The chain combines TRBV27 with TRBJ2-2; D possibly corresponds to TRBD2 (6 bases). Trimming left V 3 bases short and J 2 bases short, with 13 bases between. CDR3 length: 16 residues. Germline CDR1 is MNHEY and CDR2 is SMNVEV (reference sequence). Here the CDR3 reads CASSFGGNINTGELFF. The CDR3 region has the DNA TGTGCCAGCAGTTTCGGGGGTAACATCAACACCGGGGAGCTGTTTTTT.

This clonotype was seen a few times. The genes are TRBV20-1 and TRBJ2-5; D remains unclear. CDR1 is DFQATT, CDR2 SNEGSKA, per germline (reference sequence). This CDR3 is 14 amino acids long. V was cut by 0 bases and J by 5 bases, with 13 bases left in between. CDR3 nucleotide sequence: TGCAGTGCTAGAGATGTGTATGGGCGGGAGACCCAGTACTTC. This codes for CSARDVYGRETQYF.

This clonotype was observed at least ten times. The rearrangement joins TRBV29-1 to TRBJ1-1; possible D gene TRBD1, 5 bases. The CDR3 covers 14 residues. Trimming took 6 bases from V and 11 from J, leaving 25 bases between them. Germline V gene data show CDR1 as SQVTM and CDR2 as ANQGSEA. For the CDR3, the DNA is TGCAGCGTAACATATGCCAGAAGGGGCAAAGGGGCTTTCTTT. Translated, it gives CSVTYARRGKGAFF.

This clonotype occurred many times. J is TRBJ1-5 and V is TRBV19; 9 positions agree with TRBD1. Trimming cost V 3 bases and J 5 bases; bases outside gene matches: 5. Germline V gene data show CDR1 as LNHDA and CDR2 as SQIVND (reference sequence). The CDR3 length is 15 residues. Here the CDR3 DNA reads TGTGCCAGTAGTATGGTAACAGGGGGCTATCAGCCCCAGCATTTT. Protein product: CASSMVTGGYQPQHF. The variable domain in full, with the rest retrieved from reference TRBV19 and TRBJ1-5, is DGGITQSPKYLFRKEGQNVTLSCEQNLNHDAMYWYRQDPGQGLRLIYYSQIVNDFQKGDIAEGYSVSREKKESFPLTVTSAQKNPTAFYLCASSMVTGGYQPQHFGDGTRLSIL.

In its sample, this clonotype was seen many times. V is TRBV15 and J is TRBJ2-4; TRBD2 matches 9 bases. V lost 1 base to trimming and J lost 3 bases; unmatched junction nucleotides: 7. CDR3 size: 17 residues. Germline V lookup: CDR1 LNHNV, CDR2 YYDKDF (reference sequence). DNA for the CDR3: TGTGCCACCAGCAGAGGCCTAGCGGGAATGAGCAAAAACATTCAGTACTTC. Its translation: CATSRGLAGMSKNIQYF.

This clonotype is classed as medium-sized. The rearrangement uses TRBV7-2 and TRBJ2-3; perhaps TRBD2 as D (5 bases). CDR1 and CDR2 (germline): SGHTA, FQGNSA. The CDR3 sequence is 14 residues long. The germline V and J ends were trimmed by 5 bases and 6 bases, with 15 bases remaining between them. CDR3 residues: CASSPGLSSDTQYF. The CDR3 nucleotides read TGTGCCAGCAGCCCCGGACTGAGCAGCGATACGCAGTATTTT.

In this sample, this clonotype turned up many times. The V gene is TRBV9, the J gene TRBJ2-7, with a possible D match to TRBD2 (5 bases). The CDR3 is made up of 13 amino acids. The germline V gene encodes CDR1 SGDLS and CDR2 YYNGEE. The V and J ends lost 0 bases and 6 bases respectively, with 10 bases between them. The chain's CDR3 is CASSVVGVGEQYF. CDR3 in DNA: TGTGCCAGCAGCGTAGTCGGGGTTGGCGAGCAGTACTTC.

Judged by abundance, this clonotype is medium-sized (0.01 to 0.1%). The rearrangement links TRBV10-1 to TRBJ1-2; possibly TRBD1 for D (5 bases). CDR3 length: 12 residues. Looked up from germline, CDR1 is WNHNN and CDR2 is SYGVQD (reference sequence). The CDR3 nucleotides read TGCGTCGGGGGATATCGAATTTATGGCTACACCTTC. Its translation: CVGGYRIYGYTF.

There are many counts of this clonotype. The chain joins TRBV27 to TRBJ2-3; 10 bases fit TRBD1. This CDR3 comprises 19 residues. J was trimmed by 1 base and V by 5 bases; bases with no gene match: 15. Looked up from germline, CDR1 is MNHEY and CDR2 is SMNVEV (reference sequence). The DNA for the CDR3 is TGTGCCAGCAGTCTAATACCCGTCCCGGGACAGGGGCGCACAGATACGCAGTATTTT. Its translation: CASSLIPVPGQGRTDTQYF.

CDR3 amino acids: CASSKGLNTGELFF. The CDR3 DNA is TGTGCCAGCAGCAAGGGGCTAAACACCGGGGAGCTGTTTTTT. This rearrangement joins TRBV12-3 or TRBV12-4 to TRBJ2-2, with TRBD1 as a possible D gene (5 bases). This CDR3 has 14 amino acids. V lost 6 bases and J 2 bases, leaving 10 bases between the germline ends.

This clonotype has only a few counts. The CDR3 sequence is CASNDGNSNQPQHF. In DNA, the CDR3 is TGTGCCAGCAATGACGGGAATAGCAATCAGCCCCAGCATTTT. V usage is TRBV3-2 and J usage is TRBJ1-5; the DNA was not compared with TRBD1, the D call given in the table. TRBV3-2 is reported as a pseudogene. The CDR3 spans 14 residues.

This clonotype was observed at least ten times. The V gene is TRBV5-5, the J gene TRBJ2-6, with 8 bases lining up with TRBD2. Germline V gives CDR1 SGHKS, CDR2 YYEKEE (reference sequence). Trimming cost V 3 bases and J 2 bases; bases outside gene matches: 7. The CDR3 is 17 residues long. The CDR3 protein is CASSWSGSITGANVLTF. The CDR3 region has the DNA TGTGCCAGCAGCTGGAGCGGGAGTATAACTGGGGCCAACGTCCTGACTTTC.

The chain combines TRBV6-2 or TRBV6-3 with TRBJ1-6, with 7 bases lining up with TRBD1. After removal of 8 bases from V and 7 bases from J, the junction contained 5 bases not matched to a gene. The germline V gene has CDR1 MNHEY and CDR2 SVGEGT. The CDR3 length is 13 residues. CDR3: CASLDRTNSPLHF. The CDR3 nucleotides read TGTGCCAGCCTGGACAGGACAAATTCACCCCTCCACTTT.

This clonotype occurred many times. The V and J genes are TRBV7-9 and TRBJ1-1, with 7 nucleotides matching TRBD1. This CDR3 spans 15 amino acids. Germline V gives CDR1 SEHNR, CDR2 FQNEAQ (reference sequence). The junction had 7 bases not matched to a gene; V was cut back by 4 bases and J by 2 bases. CDR3 amino acids: CASSSYRGGNTEAFF. In DNA form, the CDR3 reads TGTGCCAGCAGCTCCTACAGGGGAGGAAACACTGAAGCTTTCTTT.

This clonotype is judged medium-sized. The genes are TRBV20-1 and TRBJ1-6, with D maybe TRBD1 (6 bases). Germline V gene sequence: CDR1 DFQATT, CDR2 SNEGSKA (reference sequence). The CDR3 extends over 14 amino acids. V was clipped by 6 bases and J by 9 bases, with 18 bases between them. The CDR3 DNA reads TGCAGTGCACCTGAACAGGGTATCGGTTCACCCCTCCACTTT. Its translation is CSAPEQGIGSPLHF.

In this sample, this clonotype turned up many times. CDR3: CASSLRDRRSGANVLTF. CDR3 DNA: TGTGCCAGCAGCTTAAGGGACCGCCGCTCTGGGGCCAACGTCCTGACTTTC. The chain recombines TRBV13 with TRBJ2-6; D may be TRBD1 or TRBD2 (5 bases each). Germline V lookup: CDR1 PRHDT, CDR2 FYEKMQ (reference sequence). V gave up 2 bases and J gave up 0 bases, with 11 bases separating them. CDR3 length: 17 residues.